These 5 T cell receptor beta chains were sequenced from one sample in a study of T cell responses to AZD1222 COVID-19 vaccine. This table comes from immunoSEQ multiplex PCR, and its TCRdb copy is limited to in-frame clones, with some not included. The data show 100,000 or so clones, 90% to 95% seen once. Source: peripheral blood, taken 28 days after the second AZD1222 dose. These receptors all come from an adult who received the AZD1222 COVID-19 vaccine.

The chain carries TRBV2 and TRBJ1-3; 10 bases line up with TRBD1. The J segment lost 4 bases and the V segment lost 5 bases, leaving 8 bases of the junction unmatched. CDR1 is SNHLY, CDR2 FYNNEI, per germline. This CDR3 has 16 residues. The CDR3 sequence: CASSPGQGREGNTIYF. The CDR3 DNA reads as TGTGCCAGCAGTCCGGGACAGGGGCGGGAAGGAAACACCATATATTTT.

To note about this clone: The sample has other DNA sequences that encode this CDR3 too. This sequence joins TRBV6-5 and TRBJ1-4; no clear D gene. Trimming left V 0 bases short and J 5 bases short, with 7 bases between. Germline CDR1 and CDR2: MNHEY and SVGAGI. The CDR3 has 14 amino acids. The CDR3 DNA sequence: TGTGCCAGCAGTTACTCCGCCGCGAATGAAAAACTGTTTTTT. Protein product: CASSYSAANEKLFF.

V usage is TRBV29-1 and J usage is TRBJ1-1; TRBD1 is a possible D gene (5 bases). Germline values: CDR1 SQVTM, CDR2 ANQGSEA. The CDR3 contains 14 residues. Trimming cost V 3 bases and J 1 base, with 12 bases left between them. The CDR3 DNA reads TGCAGCGTTGACCGGGACGGAGCGAACACTGAAGCTTTCTTT. This translates into CSVDRDGANTEAFF.

V gene TRBV5-5 combines with J gene TRBJ2-7; D is ambiguous. Germline CDR1 is SGHKS and CDR2 is YYEKEE (reference sequence). The length of the CDR3 is 14 residues. V gave up 2 bases and J gave up 9 bases, with 18 bases separating them. The CDR3 DNA reads TGTGCCAGCAGCTTCACTCCACCTGGTGCAGGGCAGTACTTC. Protein product: CASSFTPPGAGQYF.

V is TRBV11-3 and J is TRBJ1-3; D unclear. Per germline, CDR1 SGHNT and CDR2 YENEEA. Trimming pared 3 bases from V and 0 bases from J, leaving 9 bases between. The CDR3 spans 15 residues. CDR3 in DNA: TGTGCCAGCAGCTTCTCTCTAAGCTCTGGAAACACCATATATTTT. Amino acid sequence: CASSFSLSSGNTIYF.